The clone carrying this TCR beta chain was seen only once. As yet, its antigen is unknown. CMV serostatus data were not documented for this donor. This CDR3 is 16 amino acids long. The germline gives CDR1 SGHTA, CDR2 FQGNSA. The V and J ends lost 2 bases and 0 bases respectively, with 13 bases between them. The sample belongs to a study of cytomegalovirus exposure and HLA in healthy donors. Study information: Among the roughly 400 genotyped donors, over 70% were placed in the Caucasian-associated ancestry cluster. Study-wide results and caveats: There were a few CMV-associated chains whose specificity for CMV antigens was confirmed in vitro.

With 60 Vbeta and 13 Jbeta primers, the PCR was carried out. Repertoires were generated with immunoSEQ multiplex PCR, while TCRdb's copy carries only in-frame clones and drops some. Of about 120,000 clones in the sample, 74% were seen once. The origin of this receptor is a human donor in good health. The chain joins TRBV7-2 to TRBJ1-2, with TRBD1 as a possible D gene (5 bases). The sequenced material came from PBMCs. CDR3 protein: CASSLKFGTTNYGYTF. The CDR3 bases are TGTGCCAGCAGCTTAAAATTTGGGACTACTAACTATGGCTACACCTTC.